Below are 14 T cell receptor beta chains sequenced from a single sample in a study of identical twins. TCRdb called the 5' RACE reads again in MiXCR, with one record for every CDR3 protein. The top ten hold under 15% of the sample, which has some 730,000 distinct CDR3 sequences, approximately 18% seen once. These data were also filed under a second study, of T cells expressing NK-cell markers.

The source material was PBMCs. The receptors originated from a woman younger than 30 in good health.

This clonotype was recorded a few times. The chain uses TRBV11-3 and TRBJ2-3; D gene unclear. The CDR3 length is 14 residues. Between the trimmed V and J ends, which lost 0 bases and 3 bases, there was a span of 7 bases. Germline V gene lookup returns CDR1 SGHNT and CDR2 YENEEA. CDR3 in DNA: TGTGCCAGCAGCTTAGATCTCAGAACAGATACGCAGTATTTT. This gives the protein CASSLDLRTDTQYF.

The sample holds a few counts of this clonotype. The rearrangement links TRBV6-1 to TRBJ2-5; D is perhaps TRBD2 (5 bases). The CDR3 has 16 residues. The V gene's germline CDR1 is MNHNS and CDR2 SASEGT. Deletions cut 3 bases from V and 4 bases from J, with 18 bases between. In DNA form, the CDR3 reads TGTGCCAGCAGTGAGGGCAGATTCCTTCGGGGAGAGACCCAGTACTTC. Translation: CASSEGRFLRGETQYF.

V usage is TRBV3-1 and J usage is TRBJ2-4; TRBD2 aligns across 10 bases. Germline V gives CDR1 LGHDT, CDR2 YNNKEL (reference sequence). The CDR3 has 20 amino acids. After removal of 4 bases from V and 2 bases from J, the junction contained 17 bases not matched to a gene. The CDR3 reads CASSRLAGDRQAVTKNIQYF. CDR3 bases: TGTGCCAGCAGCCGGCTAGCGGGGGATCGCCAAGCGGTGACCAAAAACATTCAGTACTTC.

This rearrangement joins TRBV7-9 to TRBJ1-1, with D unclear. In germline, CDR1 is SEHNR, CDR2 FQNEAQ (reference sequence). V shed 5 bases and J shed 4 bases, with 17 bases lying between them. This CDR3 has 15 amino acids. The CDR3 region is CASSHRDSEGTEAFF. For the CDR3, the DNA is TGTGCCAGCAGCCACCGAGATTCTGAGGGCACTGAAGCTTTCTTT. The entire variable domain, with the rest obtained from reference TRBV7-9 and TRBJ1-1, is as follows: DTGVSQNPRHKITKRGQNVTFRCDPISEHNRLYWYRQTLGQGPEFLTYFQNEAQLEKSRLLSDRFSAERPKGSFSTLEIQRTEQGDSAMYLCASSHRDSEGTEAFFGQGTRLTVV.

This clonotype came up a few times. V is TRBV20-1 and J is TRBJ2-7; no definite D call. This CDR3 has 12 amino acids. From germline, CDR1 is DFQATT and CDR2 SNEGSKA (reference sequence). The V and J ends lost 3 bases and 3 bases respectively, with 9 bases between them. The CDR3 DNA sequence: TGCAGTGCTAGTCGCAGGTTCTACGAGCAGTACTTC. Translating gives CSASRRFYEQYF.

This chain uses TRBV7-2 with TRBJ1-5; no clear D. The CDR3 spans 14 residues. CDR1 and CDR2 from the germline V gene are SGHTA and FQGNSA. Trimming stripped 3 bases from V and 5 bases from J, with 11 bases between. CDR3 in amino acids: CASSFSASDQPQHF. The CDR3 DNA reads as TGTGCCAGCAGCTTTAGCGCGTCAGATCAGCCCCAGCATTTT.

This clonotype was picked up many times. The chain joins TRBV28 to TRBJ2-3, with 10 bases lining up with TRBD2. Trimming removed 4 bases from V and 0 bases from J; junction bases left unmatched: 4. This CDR3 spans 16 amino acids. Per germline, CDR1 MDHEN and CDR2 SYDVKM. CDR3 nucleotide sequence: TGTGCCAGCAGTTCCCCGACTAGCGGGAGCACAGATACGCAGTATTTT. It translates to CASSSPTSGSTDTQYF.

The rearrangement joins TRBV9 to TRBJ2-1; D is possibly TRBD1 or TRBD2 (5 bases each). Germline CDR1 and CDR2: SGDLS and YYNGEE. CDR3 size: 15 residues. V dropped 0 bases and J dropped 2 bases, with 9 bases sitting between them. The CDR3 nucleotides read TGTGCCAGCAGCGTAGGTATGGGACCCTACAATGAGCAGTTCTTC. Protein: CASSVGMGPYNEQFF.

A few counts support this clonotype. The chain combines TRBV12-3 or TRBV12-4 with TRBJ2-5; 7 positions agree with TRBD2. The V and J ends lost 3 bases and 5 bases, in that order; junction bases with no gene match: 15. This CDR3 comprises 17 residues. In DNA, the CDR3 is TGTGCCAGCAGTTTCGGGCTAGCGGTTATTTTGGCGGAGACCCAGTACTTC. Amino acids: CASSFGLAVILAETQYF.

The chain recombines TRBV5-1 with TRBJ2-2, with D tentatively TRBD1 (5 bases). This CDR3 is built from 14 residues. Germline V CDR1 and CDR2: SGHRS, YFSETQ. With 4 bases removed from V and 2 bases from J, the gap between germline ends came to 9 bases. In DNA, the CDR3 is TGCGCCAGCAGCAAGACAGCTAACACCGGGGAGCTGTTTTTT. The encoded protein is CASSKTANTGELFF.

This sequence joins TRBV5-5 and TRBJ2-1; D call uncertain. CDR1 and CDR2 (germline): SGHKS, YYEKEE (reference sequence). V lost 3 bases, J lost 7 bases, and 17 bases lay in between. The CDR3 contains 15 residues. CDR3 amino acids: CASSSPGLLMNEQFF. CDR3 DNA sequence: TGTGCCAGCAGCTCACCGGGTCTTCTGATGAATGAGCAGTTCTTC.

The chain couples TRBV11-2 to TRBJ2-3; 7 bases are shared with TRBD1. This CDR3 contains 19 residues. V shed 5 bases and J 6 bases; nucleotides not matched to a gene: 23. Germline CDR1 and CDR2: SGHAT and FQNNGV. CDR3 DNA: TGTGCCAGCAGCCCCAGGGGGTCCGGGACGGGGACATCGGTGGATACGCAGTATTTT. It translates to CASSPRGSGTGTSVDTQYF.

The chain joins TRBV6-5 to TRBJ2-2; tentatively, D is TRBD2 (6 bases). The CDR3 extends over 12 amino acids. CDR1 MNHEY and CDR2 SVGAGI come from the germline V gene. The V and J ends lost 3 bases and 10 bases respectively, with 9 bases between them. CDR3 sequence (DNA): TGTGCCAGCAGTTATCGCGGGGCGGAGCTGTTTTTT. Protein product: CASSYRGAELFF.

This clonotype was recorded many times. V gene TRBV12-3 or TRBV12-4 combines with J gene TRBJ2-1, with D possibly TRBD1 on 5 matching bases. The germline V and J ends were trimmed by 5 bases and 4 bases, with 9 bases remaining between them. The CDR3 length is 13 residues. This CDR3 reads CASSGGQYNEQFF. The CDR3 DNA reads TGTGCCAGCAGTGGCGGACAATACAATGAGCAGTTCTTC.